This T cell receptor beta chain was sequenced in a study of somatic mutations in cytotoxic T cells in rheumatoid arthritis. Looking at the study overall: No treatment had yet been given when patient blood (approximately 33 ml EDTA) was drawn, right after diagnosis. General study points: Rheumatoid arthritis patients, but not healthy controls, exhibited increasing CD8+ clonality with age.

A note on this clone: As yet, its antigen is unknown.

The CDR3 sequence is 16 residues long. Germline assignment: CDR1 LNHNV and CDR2 YYDKDF (reference sequence). After removal of 3 bases from V and 6 bases from J, the junction contained 11 bases not matched to a gene. Authors' methods: Seldom did patient CD8+ clones exceeding 1% match published virus-specific TCRB sequences. The data were produced by immunoSEQ multiplex PCR, yet TCRdb's version contains in-frame clones alone and is incomplete. The V and J calls and clone size are taken from that table; D and trimming were inferred from the DNA. The data contain more than 8,000 clones, about 84% of them singletons.

The sequence came from an adult with rheumatoid arthritis. The chain links TRBV15 to TRBJ2-7; 10 nucleotides agree with TRBD2. The sequencing sample was made of CD8+ T cells sorted from blood. CDR3 DNA sequence: TGTGCCACCAGCAGGGCAGCGGGGGGGCTTTTGGGCGAGCAGTACTTC. It is translated as CATSRAAGGLLGEQYF.